Following are 26 T cell receptor beta chains from one sample sequenced in a study of blood T cell repertoires in COVID-19. The data were produced by immunoSEQ multiplex PCR, yet TCRdb's version contains in-frame clones alone and is incomplete. In the table there are about 150,000 clones, about 80% of which are singletons. The material sequenced was PBMCs or T cells enriched from blood (not recorded which). The receptors here all came from a woman aged 50 to 60 who had recovered from COVID-19.

The chain uses TRBV5-1 and TRBJ2-3; no definite D call. V lost 2 bases and J 5 bases, leaving 6 bases between the germline ends. The CDR3 loop spans 12 amino acids. Germline loops: CDR1 SGHRS, CDR2 YFSETQ. CDR3 DNA sequence: TGCGCCAGCAGCTTCCTCGGAGATACGCAGTATTTT. This gives the protein CASSFLGDTQYF.

This chain connects TRBV7-2 to TRBJ2-7; 9 bases align to TRBD1. Unmatched junction bases numbered 7, after V lost 2 bases and J lost 8 bases. This CDR3 is built from 14 residues. Germline V gene lookup returns CDR1 SGHTA and CDR2 FQGNSA. The CDR3 nucleotides read TGTGCCAGCAGCTTATCCGGGACAGGGTCTCAGCAGTACTTC. Residues: CASSLSGTGSQQYF.

The V and J genes are TRBV7-9 and TRBJ1-5, with TRBD1 as a possible D gene (6 bases). The germline V and J ends were trimmed by 2 bases and 4 bases, with 12 bases remaining between them. Germline V CDR1 and CDR2: SEHNR, FQNEAQ (reference sequence). This CDR3 spans 15 amino acids. The CDR3 nucleotides are TGTGCCAGCAGCTTACTAGGGGGTCCAAATCAGCCCCAGCATTTT. This codes for CASSLLGGPNQPQHF.

This chain connects TRBV10-3 to TRBJ1-1, with 7 bases fitting TRBD1. The CDR3 is 14 amino acids. J lost 1 base, V lost 10 bases, and 9 bases had no gene match. Germline loops: CDR1 ENHRY, CDR2 SYGVKD. CDR3 sequence (DNA): TGTGCCACTAGGGGACAGCAAAAGAACACTGAAGCTTTCTTT. This translates into CATRGQQKNTEAFF.

V gene TRBV2 combines with J gene TRBJ1-5; no reliable D call. Between the trimmed V and J ends, which lost 6 bases and 5 bases, there was a span of 8 bases. Looked up from germline, CDR1 is SNHLY and CDR2 is FYNNEI. There are 12 residues in the CDR3. CDR3 residues: CASRELDQPQHF. The CDR3 DNA follows: TGTGCCAGCAGGGAACTAGATCAGCCCCAGCATTTT.

The chain joins TRBV7-9 to TRBJ1-1, with 9 bases that match TRBD1. The V gene's germline CDR1 is SEHNR and CDR2 FQNEAQ (reference sequence). The CDR3 covers 15 residues. Unmatched junction bases numbered 8, after V lost 3 bases and J lost 6 bases. CDR3 loop: CASSFTGGGGAEAFF. The CDR3 DNA follows: TGTGCCAGCAGCTTTACAGGGGGCGGAGGCGCTGAAGCTTTCTTT. The complete variable domain, with remaining parts taken from reference TRBV7-9 and TRBJ1-1, reads DTGVSQNPRHKITKRGQNVTFRCDPISEHNRLYWYRQTLGQGPEFLTYFQNEAQLEKSRLLSDRFSAERPKGSFSTLEIQRTEQGDSAMYLCASSFTGGGGAEAFFGQGTRLTVV.

This sequence joins TRBV19 and TRBJ1-5; D uncertain. Germline CDR1 and CDR2: LNHDA and SQIVND (reference sequence). V shed 11 bases and J shed 0 bases, with 17 bases lying between them. This CDR3 comprises 15 residues. In DNA form, the CDR3 reads TGTGCCGTCGATGGGTCAGGATATAGCAATCAGCCCCAGCATTTT. Protein sequence: CAVDGSGYSNQPQHF.

The chain is built from TRBV30 and TRBJ1-1; D may be TRBD1 (5 bases). This CDR3 region has 11 residues. V was clipped by 2 bases and J by 10 bases, with 11 bases between them. Per germline, CDR1 GTSNPN and CDR2 SVGIG (reference sequence). CDR3 in DNA: TGTGCCTGGAGTAAGGGTGGGGCAGCTTTCTTT. As protein: CAWSKGGAAFF.

The V call is TRBV7-8, the J call TRBJ2-7; D is perhaps TRBD1 (6 bases). The CDR3 runs 14 residues. Germline CDR1 SGHVS, CDR2 FQNEAQ. The ends were cut back, 1 base at V and 6 bases at J, with 13 bases in the middle. CDR3 nucleotides: TGTGCCAGCAGCTTAGGGGGGCATCGGGGCGAGCAGTACGTC. It is translated as CASSLGGHRGEQYV.

This clone has more than one count but fewer than ten. This chain uses TRBV25-1 with TRBJ2-2; possible D gene TRBD1, 6 bases. Germline CDR1 MGHDK, CDR2 SYGVNS. V gave up 3 bases and J gave up 2 bases, with 19 bases separating them. This CDR3 spans 18 amino acids. The DNA of the CDR3 is TGTGCCAGCAGTGAGCCCGTCCCTGGGACACTCAACACCGGGGAGCTGTTTTTT. Its translation: CASSEPVPGTLNTGELFF. The full variable domain, rest sourced from reference TRBV25-1 and TRBJ2-2, is EADIYQTPRYLVIGTGKKITLECSQTMGHDKMYWYQQDPGMELHLIHYSYGVNSTEKGDLSSESTVSRIRTEHFPLTLESARPSHTSQYLCASSEPVPGTLNTGELFFGEGSRLTVL.

The chain is built from TRBV5-8 and TRBJ2-7; TRBD2 is a possible D gene (7 bases). The CDR3 has 15 residues. V lost 3 bases and J lost 3, with 16 bases in between. Per germline, CDR1 SGHTS and CDR2 YDEGEE. DNA for the CDR3: TGTGCCAGCAGCTCGGTTGGGGGGGCGGGCTACGAGCAGTACTTC. Its translation is CASSSVGGAGYEQYF.

This clone was detected a few times. CDR3 DNA sequence: TGTGCCAGCAGCTTAACATCAATCCAACAGGGGGAAGCTTTCTTT. It codes for CASSLTSIQQGEAFF. The chain joins TRBV7-3 to TRBJ1-1; TRBD1 aligns across 7 bases. The CDR3 runs 15 residues. Trimming took 0 bases from V and 8 from J; bases not matched to a gene: 9. Germline CDR1 and CDR2: SGHTA and FQGTGA.

This chain connects TRBV28 to TRBJ2-7; D is unresolved. CDR1 MDHEN and CDR2 SYDVKM come from the germline V gene. The V gene lost 2 bases and the J gene lost 3 bases, with 11 bases spanning the gap. This CDR3 is built from 14 residues. In DNA, the CDR3 is TGTGCCAGCAGTTTAGGCAACAGTTACTACGAGCAGTACGTC. Residues: CASSLGNSYYEQYV.

V is TRBV19 and J is TRBJ1-1; TRBD1 agrees at 9 bases. Trimming removed 5 bases from V and 7 bases from J; junction bases left unmatched: 14. This CDR3 spans 16 amino acids. Per the germline V gene, CDR1 is LNHDA and CDR2 is SQIVND (reference sequence). DNA of the CDR3: TGTGCCAGTAGTCCTTGGACAGGGGTGAGAGTTTTTGAAGCTTTCTTT. This gives the protein CASSPWTGVRVFEAFF.

V and J are TRBV21-1 and TRBJ2-2; the table's D call, TRBD1, was not checked against the DNA. TRBV21-1 is a pseudogene locus. This CDR3 is 16 amino acids long. The CDR3 loop reads CASSAHWDSQTGELFF. CDR3 bases: TGTGCCAGCAGCGCGCATTGGGACAGCCAAACCGGGGAGCTGTTTTTT.

This clone was found a few times. The V gene is TRBV6-1, the J gene TRBJ1-2; tentatively, D is TRBD1 (6 bases). The CDR3 length is 13 residues. The ends were cut back, 2 bases at V and 8 bases at J, with 12 bases in the middle. CDR1 and CDR2 from the germline V gene are MNHNS and SASEGT. The CDR3 DNA follows: TGTGCCAGCAGTGAACGGGGGGCGCACGGCTACACCTTC. It yields the protein CASSERGAHGYTF.

The sample holds a few counts of this clone. The chain links TRBV21-1 to TRBJ1-1; the listed D gene, TRBD1, was not tested against the DNA. TRBV21-1 is termed a pseudogene. The CDR3 is made up of 17 amino acids. The chain's CDR3 is CASSKTRRVDMNTEAFF. The CDR3 nucleotides read TGTGCCAGCAGCAAAACGAGACGCGTCGACATGAACACTGAAGCTTTCTTT.

A few counts support this clone. V is TRBV3-1 (or the pseudogene TRBV3-2) and J is TRBJ2-7, with 12 bases identical to TRBD1. This CDR3 region has 14 residues. Germline CDR1 is LGHDT and CDR2 is YNNKEL (reference sequence). Losses at the gene ends were 2 bases for V and 7 bases for J; bases not matched to a gene: 3. This chain's CDR3 is CASSQRDRGREQYF. CDR3 nucleotide sequence: TGTGCCAGCAGCCAACGGGACAGGGGGCGGGAGCAGTACTTC.

This clone was found once. The rearrangement joins TRBV5-1 to TRBJ1-1; no firm D call. CDR3 length equals 14 residues. In germline, CDR1 is SGHRS, CDR2 YFSETQ. V was pared by 0 bases and J by 4 bases, with 10 bases between. CDR3 protein: CASSLVAGLTEAFF. CDR3 nucleotides: TGCGCCAGCAGCTTGGTGGCAGGCCTCACTGAAGCTTTCTTT.

V gene TRBV7-9 combines with J gene TRBJ1-5; D is possibly TRBD1 (6 bases). This CDR3 comprises 17 residues. The V gene lost 0 bases and the J gene lost 0 bases, with 12 bases spanning the gap. From germline, CDR1 is SEHNR and CDR2 FQNEAQ (reference sequence). CDR3 DNA sequence: TGTGCCAGCAGCTTAGCTCGAGGCAGGGGTAGCAATCAGCCCCAGCATTTT. Translation gives CASSLARGRGSNQPQHF.

The rearrangement joins TRBV7-6 to TRBJ2-5; 13 positions match TRBD2. Germline lookup yields CDR1 SGHVS and CDR2 FNYEAQ. The trim removed 8 bases at V and 1 base at J, leaving 7 bases unmatched. This CDR3 has 16 residues. Written as DNA, the CDR3 is TGTGCCAGCTACTTGGGACTAGCGGGGTTCCAAGAGACCCAGTACTTC. Amino acid sequence: CASYLGLAGFQETQYF.

This clone was counted at least ten times. The rearrangement joins TRBV2 to TRBJ1-2, with TRBD1 matching 11 bases. The CDR3 spans 15 residues. Germline values: CDR1 SNHLY, CDR2 FYNNEI. V shed 6 bases and J 8 bases; nucleotides not matched to a gene: 11. CDR3 region: CASRERTGGATGYTF. CDR3 sequence (DNA): TGTGCCAGCAGGGAAAGGACAGGGGGCGCAACGGGCTACACCTTC.

The chain employs TRBV5-1 and TRBJ1-2, with TRBD1 identical over 8 bases. CDR3 length equals 14 residues. The ends lost 0 bases at V and 8 bases at J; junction bases unmatched: 6. Germline assignment: CDR1 SGHRS and CDR2 YFSETQ. CDR3 DNA: TGCGCCAGCAGCTTGGCCGGGACAGGCGAGGGCTACACCTTC. It translates to CASSLAGTGEGYTF.

This clone was observed a single time. CDR3 residues: CASRGDYNSPLHF. The CDR3 DNA reads TGTGCCAGCAGAGGGGATTATAATTCACCCCTCCACTTT. This chain connects TRBV2 to TRBJ1-6, with TRBD1 as a possible D gene (5 bases). Germline CDR1 is SNHLY and CDR2 is FYNNEI. This CDR3 has 13 residues. The V and J ends lost 6 bases and 4 bases respectively, with 7 bases between them.

The chain is built from TRBV7-9 and TRBJ2-3, with 7 bases matching TRBD1. V was pared by 4 bases and J by 1 base, with 5 bases of the junction left unmatched. Germline CDR1 SEHNR, CDR2 FQNEAQ (reference sequence). The CDR3 is made up of 15 amino acids. The CDR3 DNA sequence: TGTGCCAGCAGCTACCGGGACAGTCGCACAGATACGCAGTATTTT. Translation: CASSYRDSRTDTQYF.

This clone was counted between two and nine times. The same CDR3 also results from other DNA sequences found in this sample. V gene TRBV28 combines with J gene TRBJ1-2, with D perhaps matching TRBD1 (6 bases). CDR1 and CDR2 from the germline V gene are MDHEN and SYDVKM. V gave up 2 bases and J gave up 4 bases, with 8 bases separating them. CDR3 length: 13 amino acids. CDR3 sequence: CASSLGQFYGYTF. DNA for the CDR3: TGTGCCAGCAGTTTAGGACAGTTCTATGGCTACACCTTC.